This is a list of T cell receptor beta chains from one sample in a study of regulatory T cells in long-lasting Graves disease. TCRdb re-derived calls from the multiplex PCR reads in MiXCR, one entry per CDR3 protein. Of approximately 440,000 distinct CDR3 sequences in the sample, 20% to 30% were seen once. Sequences were derived from peripheral blood mononuclear cells (PBMCs), sampled when the disease was refractory, from a patient treated with antithyroid drugs. These receptors all come from a female donor with Graves disease. The CDR3 runs from the conserved cysteine through the conserved F or W. The D gene is left open where the match is weak. Clone size is stated in some rows and not others, as once, few, many or a class when expanded.

D gene	V gene	J gene	clone size	CDR3 DNA	CDR3 protein
.	TRBV5-1	TRBJ2-2	.	TGCGCCAGCAGCTTGGCCAGTCCCCCCACCGGGGAGCTGTTTTTT	CASSLASPPTGELFF
.	TRBV5-5	TRBJ2-5	.	TGTGCCAGCAGCTTCCCGACAGCCTCCCAGTACTTC	CASSFPTASQYF
.	TRBV7-2	TRBJ1-1	few	TGTGCCAGCAGCGAGGAGACAGTAGGGACTGAAGCTTTCTTT	CASSEETVGTEAFF
.	TRBV20-1	TRBJ1-2	.	TGCAGTGCTAGAGATCTGACCCTTGGACACTATGGCTACACCTTC	CSARDLTLGHYGYTF
.	TRBV2	TRBJ1-1	many	TGTGCCAGCGGGGGGCCGGTCATGAACACTGAAGCTTTCTTT	CASGGPVMNTEAFF
.	TRBV9	TRBJ1-1	few	TGTGCCAGCAGCGCCCGGGACCCTGGTCCAGGGGATGAAGCTTTCTTT	CASSARDPGPGDEAFF
.	TRBV29-1	TRBJ1-1	few	TGCAGCGTTGCGACTTCTGAAGCTTTCTTT	CSVATSEAFF
.	TRBV20-1	TRBJ2-7	.	TGCAGTGCTAGAGATAGAACAGGGAGGGAAGTATACGAGCAGTACTTC	CSARDRTGREVYEQYF
.	TRBV30	TRBJ2-4	.	TGTGCCTGGAATCGGAAGGCGGTAAACATTCAGTACTTC	CAWNRKAVNIQYF
TRBD2	TRBV7-9	TRBJ2-5	many	TGTGCCAGCAGCTCTAGCGGCGAGACCCAGTACTTC	CASSSSGETQYF
TRBD1	TRBV2	TRBJ1-4	many	TGTGCCAGCAGCGAGATACAGGGGGCAGAGAATGAAAAACTGTTTTTT	CASSEIQGAENEKLFF
TRBD1	TRBV19	TRBJ1-2	.	TGTGCCAGTAGGATCGAAACAGGGGGCGGTTTGAATGGCTACACCTTC	CASRIETGGGLNGYTF
.	TRBV7-8	TRBJ1-1	.	TGTGCCAGCAGCCGCCGGGACACAAGAAAAGCTTTCTTT	CASSRRDTRKAFF
.	TRBV7-9	TRBJ2-5	.	TGTGCCAGCAGCTCTTTCCTTGGGGTAGAGACCCAGTACTTC	CASSSFLGVETQYF
TRBD2	TRBV20-1	TRBJ2-7	.	TGCAGTGCTAGAGCAGCGGGACTAGCCGGATACGAGCAGTACTTC	CSARAAGLAGYEQYF
.	TRBV20-1	TRBJ2-7	.	TGCAGTGCTAGACCCCCAAAACAGGGCCCTAGCCCCTTTCTGGAGCAGTACTTC	CSARPPKQGPSPFLEQYF
TRBD1	TRBV10-3	TRBJ1-4	few	TGTGCCATCAGACGAACAGGGGAGGGGGAAAAACTGTTTTTT	CAIRRTGEGEKLFF
.	TRBV5-1	TRBJ1-2	.	TGCGCCAGCAGCCAGACCACGGGGAGGGCCACCTATGGCTACACCTTC	CASSQTTGRATYGYTF
.	TRBV25-1	TRBJ2-5	few	TGTGCCAGCAGTGAATGGGGCCGTAGTGAAGAGACCCAGTACTTC	CASSEWGRSEETQYF
TRBD1	TRBV6-1	TRBJ2-7	few	TGTGCCAGCCTCGGGGGGACAGGGTCCCACGAGCAGTACTTC	CASLGGTGSHEQYF
.	TRBV30	TRBJ2-5	.	TGTGCCTGGAACCTCCGTGGTCTGGAGACCCAGTACTTC	CAWNLRGLETQYF
TRBD1	TRBV29-1	TRBJ2-5	.	TGCAGCGATCAGACAGGGGGCGAGACCCAGTACTTC	CSDQTGGETQYF
TRBD2	TRBV29-1	TRBJ2-7	.	TGCAGCGTTGAAGGACTAGCGGGAGTCCACGAGCAGTACTTC	CSVEGLAGVHEQYF
.	TRBV2	TRBJ2-1	.	TGTGCCAGCAGTGAAGCGCTTGGGGGCCGTGAGCAGTTCTTC	CASSEALGGREQFF
.	TRBV20-1	TRBJ1-2	.	TGCAGTGCCGGGAGGGACATAACAAACTGGGGCTACACCTTC	CSAGRDITNWGYTF
.	TRBV2	TRBJ1-5	many	TGTGCCAGCAGTGAAGAGGCAGCTAGCAATCAGCCCCAGCATTTT	CASSEEAASNQPQHF